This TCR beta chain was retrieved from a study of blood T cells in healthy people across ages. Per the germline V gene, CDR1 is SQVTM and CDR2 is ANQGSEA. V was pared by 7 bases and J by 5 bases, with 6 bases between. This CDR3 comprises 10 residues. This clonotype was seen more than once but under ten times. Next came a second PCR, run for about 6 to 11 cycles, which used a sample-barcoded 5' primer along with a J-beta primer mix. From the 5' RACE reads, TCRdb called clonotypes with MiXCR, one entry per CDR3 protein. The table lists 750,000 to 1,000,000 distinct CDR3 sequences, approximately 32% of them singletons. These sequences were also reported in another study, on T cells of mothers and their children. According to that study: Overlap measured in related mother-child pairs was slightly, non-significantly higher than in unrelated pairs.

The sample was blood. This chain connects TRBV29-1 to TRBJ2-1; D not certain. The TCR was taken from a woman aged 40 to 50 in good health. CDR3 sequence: CSAENNEQFF. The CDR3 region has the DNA TGCAGCGCCGAGAACAATGAGCAGTTCTTC.